The 4 T cell receptor beta chains presented below share a single source sample, sequenced in a study of cytomegalovirus exposure and HLA in healthy donors. PCR used 60 Vbeta primers and 13 Jbeta primers. Clones were read by immunoSEQ multiplex PCR, and TCRdb kept only the in-frame ones, dropping some. There are about 190,000 clones in the sample; approximately 75% occur only once, and about 4.6% lies in the top ten. The sample taken for sequencing was PBMCs. Receptors originate from a man aged 25 to 45 in good health and CMV-seropositive.

The rearrangement links TRBV10-2 to TRBJ2-1, with D possibly matching TRBD2 (6 bases). Germline CDR1 is WSHSY and CDR2 is SAAADI. CDR3 length: 14 amino acids. With 4 bases removed from V and 5 bases from J, the gap between germline ends came to 12 bases. CDR3 loop: CASSGRGPHNEQFF. In DNA form, the CDR3 reads TGCGCCAGCAGTGGGAGGGGCCCACACAATGAGCAGTTCTTC.

The sample holds a few counts of this clone. The rearrangement uses TRBV2 and TRBJ2-6; 7 positions match TRBD2. With 8 bases clipped from V and 2 bases from J, the junction kept 3 bases outside the gene matches. Germline assignment: CDR1 SNHLY and CDR2 FYNNEI. CDR3 length equals 14 residues. The CDR3 protein is CASGGGTGANVLTF. CDR3 DNA: TGTGCCAGCGGGGGGGGTACTGGGGCCAACGTCCTGACTTTC. The full variable domain, in which reference TRBV2 and TRBJ2-6 provide the parts outside the CDR3, is EPEVTQTPSHQVTQMGQEVILRCVPISNHLYFYWYRQILGQKVEFLVSFYNNEISEKSEIFDDQFSVERPDGSNFTLKIRSTKLEDSAMYFCASGGGTGANVLTFGAGSRLTVL.

The genes are TRBV6-5 and TRBJ2-2, with TRBD2 matching over 9 bases. There are 16 residues in the CDR3. Per germline, CDR1 MNHEY and CDR2 SVGAGI. V lost 0 bases to trimming and J lost 4 bases; unmatched junction nucleotides: 3. The DNA of the CDR3 is TGTGCCAGCAGTTACTCGGCGACTAGCGGCACCGGGGAGCTGTTTTTT. Translation: CASSYSATSGTGELFF.

V gene TRBV5-4 combines with J gene TRBJ2-3; TRBD1 aligns across 7 bases. The germline gives CDR1 SGHNT, CDR2 YYREEE (reference sequence). With V trimmed by 1 base and J by 3 bases, 5 bases remained unmatched. There are 15 residues in the CDR3. As DNA, the CDR3 is TGTGCCAGCAGCTTGCCCGGGACAGTTACAGATACGCAGTATTTT. This sequence encodes CASSLPGTVTDTQYF.